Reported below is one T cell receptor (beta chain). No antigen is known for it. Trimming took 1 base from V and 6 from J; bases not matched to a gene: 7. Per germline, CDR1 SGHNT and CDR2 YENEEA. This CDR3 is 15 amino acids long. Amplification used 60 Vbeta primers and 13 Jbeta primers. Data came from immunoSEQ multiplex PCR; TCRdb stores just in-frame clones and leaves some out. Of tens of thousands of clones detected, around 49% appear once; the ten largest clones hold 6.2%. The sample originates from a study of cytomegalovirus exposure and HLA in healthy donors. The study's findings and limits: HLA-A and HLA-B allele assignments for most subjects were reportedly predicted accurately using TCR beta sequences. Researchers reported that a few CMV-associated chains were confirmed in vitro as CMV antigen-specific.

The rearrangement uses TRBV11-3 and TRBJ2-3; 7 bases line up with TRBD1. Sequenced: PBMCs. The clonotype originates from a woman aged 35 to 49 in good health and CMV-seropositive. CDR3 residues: CASSLGDRARDTQYF. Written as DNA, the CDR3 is TGTGCCAGCAGCTTAGGAGACAGGGCCCGGGATACGCAGTATTTT. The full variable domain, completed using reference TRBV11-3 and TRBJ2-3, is EAGVVQSPRYKIIEKKQPVAFWCNPISGHNTLYWYLQNLGQGPELLIRYENEEAVDDSQLPKDRFSAERLKGVDSTLKIQPAELGDSAVYLCASSLGDRARDTQYFGPGTRLTVL.